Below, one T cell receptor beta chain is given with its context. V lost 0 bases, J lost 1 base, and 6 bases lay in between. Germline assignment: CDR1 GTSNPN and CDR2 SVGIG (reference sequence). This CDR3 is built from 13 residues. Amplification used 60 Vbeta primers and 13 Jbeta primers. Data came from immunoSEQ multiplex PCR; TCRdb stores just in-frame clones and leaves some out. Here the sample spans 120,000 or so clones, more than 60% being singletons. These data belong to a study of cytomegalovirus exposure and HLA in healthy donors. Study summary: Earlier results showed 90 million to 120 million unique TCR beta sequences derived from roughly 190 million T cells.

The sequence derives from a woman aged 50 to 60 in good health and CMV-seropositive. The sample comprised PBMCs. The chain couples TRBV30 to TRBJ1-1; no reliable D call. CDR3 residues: CAWSVAPNTEAFF. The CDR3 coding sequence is TGTGCCTGGAGTGTAGCTCCGAACACTGAAGCTTTCTTT.